Sequencing of this T cell receptor (beta chain) was carried out in a study of blood T cell repertoires in COVID-19. Study-wide background: T cells, B-cell-depleted T cells, or PBMCs supplied cDNA or gDNA.

The repertoire was sequenced with immunoSEQ multiplex PCR; TCRdb's copy has only in-frame clones and lacks some. The data hold fewer than 95,000 clones, with around nine tenths observed a single time. Germline V gene data show CDR1 as LGHNA and CDR2 as YSLEER. V shed 5 bases, J shed 6 bases, and the junction held 10 bases outside the gene matches. There are 14 residues in the CDR3. The sequenced material came from peripheral blood. The receptor was isolated from an elderly woman with acute or convalescent COVID-19. The rearrangement joins TRBV4-3 to TRBJ2-7; 7 nucleotides line up with TRBD2. The DNA for the CDR3 is TGCGCCAGCAGCGCGAGGAGCGGGAAAACCGAGCAGTACTTC. Its protein is CASSARSGKTEQYF.